Listed below are T cell receptor beta chains from one sample, sequenced in a study of radiotherapy plus CTLA-4 blockade in lung cancer. TCRdb's table, derived via immunoSEQ multiplex PCR, lists solely in-frame clones and lacks some. The data contain about 31,000 clones, around 80% of them seen just once; the ten biggest clones take up 7.5%. Sequences were derived from peripheral blood, sampled from a patient treated with radiotherapy plus ipilimumab. These receptor sequences come from a human donor with non-small cell lung cancer who had stable disease on radiotherapy plus ipilimumab. CDR3s include the opening cysteine and the closing phenylalanine or tryptophan. D genes are given only for firm matches. Part of the rows lack a size; the others show once, few, many or a class for expanded clones.

TRBV5-8,-,13,TRBJ1-2,-,CASSFRGRYGYTF,TGTGCCAGCAGCTTCAGGGGACGCTATGGCTACACCTTC
TRBV7-9,-,13,TRBJ2-1,-,CASSFGRGNEQFF,TGTGCCAGCAGCTTCGGTAGGGGCAATGAGCAGTTCTTC
TRBV30,-,15,TRBJ1-5,-,CAWSGERETGQPQHF,TGTGCCTGGAGTGGGGAAAGGGAGACAGGTCAGCCCCAGCATTTT
TRBV5-1,-,15,TRBJ1-1,once,CASSPIKGMNTEAFF,TGCGCCAGCAGCCCTATTAAGGGAATGAACACTGAAGCTTTCTTT
TRBV19,-,13,TRBJ1-2,few,CASRARSNYGYTF,TGTGCCAGTAGGGCCAGGAGTAACTATGGCTACACCTTC
TRBV5-1,TRBD1,16,TRBJ1-6,-,CASSVDRVSYNSPLHF,TGCGCCAGCAGCGTCGACAGGGTTTCCTATAATTCACCCCTCCACTTT
TRBV7-2,-,13,TRBJ1-2,-,CASSSTGIYGYTF,TGTGCCAGCAGCTCAACAGGGATCTATGGCTACACCTTC
TRBV4-2,TRBD2,16,TRBJ2-1,-,CASSQLSGGAHNEQFF,TGTGCCAGCAGCCAGCTTAGCGGGGGGGCGCACAATGAGCAGTTCTTC
TRBV7-2,-,14,TRBJ2-7,-,CASSLRHDLYEQYF,TGTGCCAGCAGCCTACGACACGACCTCTACGAGCAGTACTTC
TRBV19,-,14,TRBJ2-4,few,CASSPRDIGNIQYF,TGTGCCAGTAGTCCCAGGGACATTGGGAACATTCAGTACTTC
TRBV27,-,15,TRBJ1-5,-,CASSSPGFSNQPQHF,TGTGCCAGCAGTTCTCCGGGGTTCAGCAATCAGCCCCAGCATTTT
TRBV4-3,-,15,TRBJ1-6,few,CASSQEDIYNSPLHF,TGCGCCAGCAGCCAAGAGGACATTTATAATTCACCCCTCCACTTT
TRBV19,TRBD1,14,TRBJ1-2,-,CASSVTGGANGYTF,TGTGCCAGTAGTGTTACAGGGGGCGCCAATGGCTACACCTTC
TRBV2,-,15,TRBJ2-3,-,CASSEGLVGTDTQYF,TGTGCCAGCAGTGAAGGGCTAGTAGGCACAGATACGCAGTATTTT
TRBV6-1,-,13,TRBJ1-1,-,CASLRGRFTEAFF,TGTGCCAGCCTGAGGGGACGGTTCACTGAAGCTTTCTTT
TRBV6-5,-,11,TRBJ2-1,-,CASNLANEQFF,TGTGCCAGCAACCTCGCAAATGAGCAGTTCTTC
TRBV11-2,-,18,TRBJ2-1,-,CASSLPQLVGGLDNEQFF,TGTGCCAGCAGCTTACCACAGTTAGTTGGGGGGTTGGACAATGAGCAGTTCTTC
TRBV7-8,-,14,TRBJ1-5,-,CASSLVWPNQPQHF,TGTGCCAGCAGCCTAGTTTGGCCCAATCAGCCCCAGCATTTT
TRBV2,-,15,TRBJ2-2,-,CASSENQGGTGELFF,TGTGCCAGCAGTGAAAACCAAGGAGGGACCGGGGAGCTGTTTTTT
TRBV18,-,11,TRBJ1-2,-,CASSPGQGYTF,TGTGCCAGCTCACCAGGGCAGGGCTACACCTTC
TRBV30,-,13,TRBJ2-6,-,CAGTTSGANVLTF,TGTGCCGGGACAACTTCTGGGGCCAACGTCCTGACTTTC
TRBV7-8,TRBD1,14,TRBJ1-2,-,CASSARDRNYGYTF,TGTGCCAGCAGCGCCCGGGACAGGAACTATGGCTACACCTTC
TRBV6-5,TRBD1,15,TRBJ1-1,few,CASSYGYRGSTEAFF,TGTGCCAGCAGTTACGGTTACAGGGGTTCCACTGAAGCTTTCTTT
TRBV6-1,-,10,TRBJ2-1,once,CASSEVFRFF,TGTGCCAGCAGTGAAGTCTTTCGGTTCTTC
TRBV9,-,14,TRBJ1-1,-,CASSVAPEHTEAFF,TGTGCCAGCAGCGTAGCTCCAGAACACACTGAAGCTTTCTTT
TRBV5-1,-,15,TRBJ1-2,-,CASSLMADRPWGYTF,TGCGCCAGCAGCTTGATGGCGGACAGACCTTGGGGCTACACCTTC
TRBV5-1,TRBD1,17,TRBJ2-3,-,CASSSIGLGQGGDTQYF,TGCGCCAGCAGCTCGATCGGCCTGGGACAGGGTGGAGATACGCAGTATTTT
TRBV5-1,-,16,TRBJ2-3,-,CASSLAGSERPDTQYF,TGCGCCAGCAGCTTGGCCGGAAGTGAAAGGCCAGATACGCAGTATTTT
TRBV20-1,-,11,TRBJ1-1,-,CSARRNTEAFF,TGCAGTGCTAGAAGGAACACTGAAGCTTTCTTT
TRBV4-1,-,13,TRBJ1-2,-,CASSQGIGGGYTF,TGCGCCAGCAGCCAAGGAATCGGGGGGGGCTACACCTTC
TRBV5-6,TRBD1,16,TRBJ1-1,-,CASSPRAGGSNTEAFF,TGTGCCAGCAGCCCCAGGGCAGGGGGATCAAACACTGAAGCTTTCTTT
TRBV10-3,-,14,TRBJ1-6,few,CAIKKEGGISPLHF,TGTGCCATCAAGAAAGAGGGTGGGATTTCACCCCTCCACTTT
TRBV5-1,TRBD1,18,TRBJ2-3,-,CASSLEPSRDRDTDTQYF,TGCGCCAGCAGCTTGGAACCCTCCCGGGACAGGGACACAGATACGCAGTATTTT
TRBV11-2,-,14,TRBJ1-2,-,CASSSLSADYGYTF,TGTGCCAGCAGCTCGCTCAGTGCAGACTATGGCTACACCTTC
TRBV19,-,14,TRBJ2-7,-,CASGTGTQTYEQYF,TGTGCCAGTGGAACCGGGACCCAGACCTACGAGCAGTACTTC
TRBV6-4,-,15,TRBJ1-6,-,CASSEGGLGNSPLHF,TGTGCCAGCAGTGAAGGAGGACTTGGAAATTCACCCCTCCACTTT
TRBV6-6,-,14,TRBJ1-2,-,CASSYPQGHYGYTF,TGTGCCAGCAGTTACCCGCAAGGACACTATGGCTACACCTTC
TRBV9,-,13,TRBJ1-1,-,CASSVALATEAFF,TGTGCCAGCAGCGTAGCTCTCGCCACTGAAGCTTTCTTT
TRBV7-2,TRBD1,17,TRBJ2-2,-,CASSGPGQTFNTGELFF,TGTGCCAGCAGCGGACCGGGACAGACTTTTAACACCGGGGAGCTGTTTTTT
TRBV19,-,14,TRBJ1-1,-,CASTQPPGDTEAFF,TGTGCCAGTACCCAACCCCCAGGGGACACTGAAGCTTTCTTT
TRBV7-9,-,12,TRBJ2-1,once,CASSLGSPRKFF,TGTGCCAGCAGCTTAGGCTCCCCGAGAAAGTTCTTC
TRBV5-1,-,14,TRBJ1-4,-,CASSYGSGNEKLFF,TGCGCCAGCAGCTACGGCAGTGGGAATGAAAAACTGTTTTTT
TRBV7-2,TRBD2,16,TRBJ2-5,-,CASSSSLAGGGREQYF,TGTGCCAGCAGCTCGTCCCTAGCGGGGGGTGGTCGGGAGCAGTACTTC
TRBV6-5,-,16,TRBJ1-1,-,CASSYIRVLRGTEAFF,TGTGCCAGCAGTTACATCCGGGTGTTGAGGGGCACTGAAGCTTTCTTT
TRBV19,-,13,TRBJ1-1,-,CASSRWGNTEAFF,TGTGCCAGTAGTAGATGGGGGAACACTGAAGCTTTCTTT
TRBV18,TRBD1,14,TRBJ1-5,-,CASSPDRVRQPQHF,TGTGCCAGCTCACCTGACAGGGTCCGACAGCCCCAGCATTTT
TRBV9,TRBD1,14,TRBJ2-4,-,CASSPGTEKNIQYF,TGTGCCAGCAGCCCCGGGACAGAAAAAAACATTCAGTACTTC
TRBV7-3,-,15,TRBJ1-1,-,CASSPQGRVGTEAFF,TGTGCCAGCAGCCCCCAGGGGAGGGTGGGCACTGAAGCTTTCTTT
TRBV9,-,16,TRBJ2-3,few,CASSVWEGGTTDTQYF,TGTGCCAGCAGCGTATGGGAGGGGGGTACAACAGATACGCAGTATTTT
TRBV4-1,TRBD1,18,TRBJ1-1,-,CASSQESGQGRGNTEAFF,TGCGCCAGCAGCCAAGAGTCGGGACAGGGGAGGGGCAACACTGAAGCTTTCTTT
TRBV4-1,-,13,TRBJ1-1,-,CASSQGEGMEAFF,TGCGCCAGCAGCCAAGGGGAGGGGATGGAAGCTTTCTTT